This T cell receptor beta chain was observed in a study of beta chain features in type 1 diabetes. Looking at the study overall: Healthy donors resembled patients in age, gender and cell yields.

The isolated RNA, all of it, was reverse transcribed, so expressed TCRB transcripts were what got sequenced. Sequenced by immunoSEQ multiplex PCR; TCRdb stores in-frame clones only, minus some. The top ten hold about 0.045% of the sample, which has 300,000 to 450,000 clones, 20% seen once. Points from the study as a whole: Compared with healthy donors, patients appeared to share more similar naive, central memory and regulatory TCRB repertoires.

CDR3 length: 14 residues. Germline CDR1 reads SEHNR; CDR2 reads FQNEAQ (reference sequence). The V and J ends lost 0 bases and 2 bases respectively, with 6 bases between them. Concerning this clone: Its target is unknown.

This chain connects TRBV7-9 to TRBJ2-3, with D perhaps TRBD2 (5 bases). This clonotype originated in a woman aged 18-29 years in good health. Sequencing was done on a sample of naive CD4+ T cells from blood. The CDR3 region is CASSLAGDTDTQYF. As DNA, the CDR3 is TGTGCCAGCAGCTTAGCCGGGGACACAGATACGCAGTATTTT.